This T cell receptor beta chain was captured by sequencing in a study of identical twins. The V end was cut by 6 bases, the J end by 6 bases, with 7 bases between. The CDR3 has 11 amino acids. In TCRdb, the 5' RACE reads were re-called with MiXCR into one record per CDR3 protein. The data hold fewer than 900,000 distinct CDR3 sequences, with over 20% observed a single time. The sample was also linked to a second study, of T cells expressing NK-cell markers. From that study: Sorted CD3+CD56+NKG2C+, CD3+CD56+NKG2C- and CD3+CD56-NKG2C+ T-cell subsets were beta-chain profiled. Seropositivity for HCMV was found in seven of the eight sequenced donors, with one seronegative. Each of 5 to 7 donors carried dominant NKG2C+ clonotypes accounting for about 1.0-7.5% of CD8+ T cells. The CD3+CD56-NKG2C+ fraction was also led by these clonotypes in a handful of donors.

The chain employs TRBV12-3 or TRBV12-4 and TRBJ2-3; D unresolved. The sequencing input was PBMCs. The TCR originated in a woman aged 18-30 years in good health. CDR3 residues: CASRALDTQYF. For the CDR3, the DNA is TGTGCCAGCAGGGCATTGGATACGCAGTATTTT.